Listed here are 8 T cell receptor beta chains from one sample, sequenced in a study of blood T cell repertoires in COVID-19. TCRdb keeps only in-frame clones here, not all; method: immunoSEQ multiplex PCR. This sample yields hundreds of thousands of clones, of which around 80% are seen a single time; 18% belongs to the top ten. The sequencing sample was made of peripheral blood. These TCRs come from a woman of 80 years or more with active or convalescent COVID-19.

The CDR3 reads CASSVPGQGEAYEQYF. As DNA, the CDR3 is TGTGCCAGCAGTGTGCCCGGACAGGGTGAAGCCTACGAGCAGTACTTC. This chain links TRBV2 with TRBJ2-7, with 8 bases lining up with TRBD1. V gave up 4 bases and J gave up 2 bases; unmatched junction bases: 10. Germline lookup yields CDR1 SNHLY and CDR2 FYNNEI. CDR3 size: 16 residues.

The rearrangement uses TRBV6-2 or TRBV6-3 and TRBJ1-1, with a tentative D call TRBD1 (6 bases). The germline V and J ends were trimmed by 0 bases and 1 base, with 12 bases remaining between them. The CDR3 runs to 16 residues. Germline CDR1 and CDR2: MNHEY and SVGEGT. CDR3 bases: TGTGCCAGCAGTTACTCGAGTGAACAGGGGAACACTGAAGCTTTCTTT. Protein product: CASSYSSEQGNTEAFF.

This clone was seen more than once but under ten times. J is TRBJ2-7 and V is TRBV11-3, with D uncertain. In germline, CDR1 is SGHNT, CDR2 YENEEA. This CDR3 has 16 residues. Trimming cost V 4 bases and J 1 base, with 17 bases left between them. CDR3 in amino acids: CASSSEPPDYSYEQYF. The DNA for the CDR3 is TGTGCCAGCAGCTCTGAGCCCCCCGATTATTCCTACGAGCAGTACTTC.

The chain is built from TRBV5-1 and TRBJ1-4, with D hard to call. The CDR3 has 15 amino acids. Trimming cost V 4 bases and J 6 bases, with 16 bases left between them. Germline CDR1 reads SGHRS; CDR2 reads YFSETQ. The CDR3 reads CASSLAGENHEKLFF. CDR3 nucleotides: TGCGCCAGCAGCCTGGCCGGGGAAAATCATGAAAAACTGTTTTTT.

This chain uses TRBV10-3 with TRBJ2-1; 7 nucleotides match TRBD2. Looked up from germline, CDR1 is ENHRY and CDR2 is SYGVKD. V was clipped by 11 bases and J by 6 bases; unmatched bases: 16. This CDR3 has 15 amino acids. The CDR3 here is CAVGREAVAGNEQFF. CDR3 coding DNA: TGTGCCGTGGGACGGGAGGCCGTAGCTGGCAATGAGCAGTTCTTC.

This sequence joins TRBV14 and TRBJ2-5, with 9 bases that match TRBD2. Unmatched junction bases numbered 5, after V lost 4 bases and J lost 5 bases. This CDR3 is built from 14 residues. CDR1 SGHDN and CDR2 FVKESK come from the germline V gene. CDR3 protein: CASSRGGGAETQYF. The DNA of the CDR3 is TGTGCCAGCAGCCGCGGCGGGGGGGCGGAGACCCAGTACTTC.

The CDR3 is CASSLLPRLAGTKVYEQFF. The DNA of the CDR3 is TGTGCCAGCAGCCTACTCCCTAGACTAGCGGGTACTAAGGTCTATGAGCAGTTCTTC. V is TRBV7-3 and J is TRBJ2-1, with TRBD2 identical over 10 bases. Germline values: CDR1 SGHTA, CDR2 FQGTGA. Trimming took 5 bases from V and 8 from J; bases not matched to a gene: 21. This CDR3 is 19 amino acids long.

This clone was seen once. The chain has TRBV9 and TRBJ2-4, with D perhaps matching TRBD2 (7 bases). With 0 bases removed from V and 1 base from J, the gap between germline ends came to 11 bases. Germline lookup yields CDR1 SGDLS and CDR2 YYNGEE. The CDR3 is 16 amino acids. This chain's CDR3 is CASSVDGGAAKNIQYF. In DNA, the CDR3 is TGTGCCAGCAGCGTAGATGGGGGGGCGGCCAAAAACATTCAGTACTTC.